The 22 T cell receptor beta chains presented below share a single source sample, sequenced in a study of early T cells in non-severe SARS-CoV-2 infection. Via MiXCR, TCRdb re-called the 5' RACE reads, giving one row per CDR3 protein. The repertoire holds about 64,000 distinct CDR3 sequences, with under 15% as singletons. The sequencing sample was made of whole blood. Receptors originate from an adult who was a healthcare worker with PCR-confirmed SARS-CoV-2 infection or an uninfected control (not recorded which).

There are many counts of this clonotype. The gene calls are TRBV7-6 and TRBJ2-7, with 9 bases matching TRBD2. The germline V gene has CDR1 SGHVS and CDR2 FNYEAQ. The CDR3 totals 15 residues. The junction had 3 bases not matched to a gene; V was cut back by 1 base and J by 2 bases. CDR3 DNA: TGTGCCAGCAGCTTAGAGCTAGCGGGAACCTACGAGCAGTACTTC. Its translation: CASSLELAGTYEQYF.

V gene TRBV3-1 combines with J gene TRBJ2-7; 12 bases are shared with TRBD2. Germline V gene sequence: CDR1 LGHDT, CDR2 YNNKEL (reference sequence). Trimming at V came to 6 bases and at J to 5 bases, leaving 5 bases not matched to a gene. The CDR3 runs to 14 residues. CDR3 loop: CASSRTSGVHEQYF. In DNA form, the CDR3 reads TGTGCCAGCAGTCGGACTAGCGGGGTCCACGAGCAGTACTTC.

V is TRBV11-2 and J is TRBJ2-3, with 7 bases identical to TRBD1. Losses at the gene ends were 5 bases for V and 2 bases for J; bases not matched to a gene: 7. The CDR3 sequence is 15 residues long. Per germline, CDR1 SGHAT and CDR2 FQNNGV. The chain's CDR3 is CASSPQGVDTDTQYF. CDR3 DNA: TGTGCCAGCAGCCCGCAGGGGGTGGACACAGATACGCAGTATTTT.

This clonotype appeared a few times. The chain uses TRBV4-1 and TRBJ2-7; tentative D call: TRBD1 (5 bases). V was pared by 0 bases and J by 0 bases, with 9 bases between. The CDR3 is 15 amino acids. Germline lookup yields CDR1 MGHRA and CDR2 YSYEKL. CDR3 in DNA: TGCGCCAGCAGCCAAGACGCGGACACCTCCTACGAGCAGTACTTC. Encoded protein: CASSQDADTSYEQYF.

The chain employs TRBV12-3 or TRBV12-4 and TRBJ1-2, with 11 nucleotides matching TRBD1. The CDR3 has 14 residues. V was pared by 6 bases and J by 4 bases, with 4 bases of the junction left unmatched. CDR3 DNA: TGTGCCAGCAGGACCGGGACAGGGGGCTATGGCTACACCTTC. Its protein is CASRTGTGGYGYTF.

In this sample, this clonotype turned up a few times. The chain is built from TRBV7-8 and TRBJ1-6; D not certain. Trimming left V 7 bases short and J 5 bases short, with 15 bases between. The CDR3 totals 15 residues. Germline values: CDR1 SGHVS, CDR2 FQNEAQ. CDR3 coding DNA: TGTGCCAGCACCAGATGGAGCGGAGATAATTCACCCCTCCACTTT. Protein product: CASTRWSGDNSPLHF. Using reference TRBV7-8 and TRBJ1-6 for the parts outside the CDR3, the full variable domain is GAGVSQSPRYKVAKRGQDVALRCDPISGHVSLFWYQQALGQGPEFLTYFQNEAQLDKSGLPSDRFFAERPEGSVSTLKIQRTQQEDSAVYLCASTRWSGDNSPLHFGNGTRLTVT.

The chain links TRBV3-1 to TRBJ2-5; TRBD2 is a possible D gene (7 bases). The CDR3 has 16 amino acids. Germline V lookup: CDR1 LGHDT, CDR2 YNNKEL (reference sequence). Trimming shortened V by 3 bases and J by 2 bases, and 16 bases separated the two germline ends. The CDR3 spells CASSQPAGALQETQYF. The CDR3 DNA follows: TGTGCCAGCAGCCAGCCCGCGGGGGCCTTACAAGAGACCCAGTACTTC.

The V gene is TRBV6-6, the J gene TRBJ2-3; TRBD2 matches at 8 bases. The CDR3 has 15 residues. V lost 0 bases and J lost 5; bases outside the gene matches: 4. Per germline, CDR1 MNHNY and CDR2 SVGAGI (reference sequence). CDR3: CASSYSITSGDTQYF. The CDR3 DNA is TGTGCCAGCAGTTACTCGATCACTAGCGGAGATACGCAGTATTTT.

The rearrangement links TRBV12-3 or TRBV12-4 to TRBJ2-2, with no clear D. V lost 1 base and J 5 bases, leaving 5 bases between the germline ends. This CDR3 comprises 13 residues. CDR3 nucleotides: TGTGCCAGCAGTTTAGGACTTACCGGGGAGCTGTTTTTT. Its protein product is CASSLGLTGELFF.

J is TRBJ1-1 and V is TRBV7-2; D is undetermined. V was cut by 5 bases and J by 3 bases, with 10 bases left in between. The CDR3 is 13 amino acids. Germline V CDR1 and CDR2: SGHTA, FQGNSA. This chain's CDR3 is CASSPPHDTEAFF. CDR3 coding DNA: TGTGCCAGCAGCCCGCCACACGACACTGAAGCTTTCTTT.

This clonotype was observed at least ten times. The chain has TRBV7-9 and TRBJ2-7; no clear D. There are 12 residues in the CDR3. Germline assignment: CDR1 SEHNR and CDR2 FQNEAQ (reference sequence). Trimming took 1 base from V and 3 from J, leaving 4 bases between them. CDR3 nucleotides: TGTGCCAGCAGCTTAGGGAGCTACGAGCAGTACTTC. The encoded protein is CASSLGSYEQYF.

This clonotype was counted only a few times. V gene TRBV7-2 combines with J gene TRBJ2-7; 7 positions agree with TRBD1. V dropped 7 bases and J dropped 5; count of bases not matched to a gene: 11. This CDR3 is built from 14 residues. Germline V CDR1 and CDR2: SGHTA, FQGNSA. CDR3 bases: TGTGCCAGCACCCGAGACAGGGCAGTTGACGAGCAGTACTTC. This translates into CASTRDRAVDEQYF.

This clonotype was picked up many times. The chain combines TRBV20-1 with TRBJ2-4, with D tentatively TRBD1 or TRBD2 (5 bases each). Germline-derived CDR1 and CDR2 are DFQATT and SNEGSKA (reference sequence). This CDR3 is built from 17 residues. V was cut by 0 bases and J by 2 bases, with 17 bases left in between. For the CDR3, the DNA is TGCAGTGCTAGAGATACGGGGCGCACACTAACCAAAAACATTCAGTACTTC. It is translated as CSARDTGRTLTKNIQYF.

The V gene is TRBV7-3, the J gene TRBJ2-3; D perhaps matches TRBD2 (6 bases). This CDR3 has 15 residues. Germline CDR1 and CDR2: SGHTA and FQGTGA. V lost 4 bases and J 4 bases, leaving 15 bases between the germline ends. The CDR3 region has the DNA TGTGCCAGCAGCTCTAGCGTGAGGGCGGCAGATACGCAGTATTTT. Its protein product is CASSSSVRAADTQYF.

This clonotype was observed at least ten times. This sequence joins TRBV6-5 and TRBJ1-2; D is uncertain. Germline lookup yields CDR1 MNHEY and CDR2 SVGAGI. Trimming stripped 0 bases from V and 0 bases from J, with 5 bases between. The CDR3 is 14 amino acids. The CDR3 bases are TGTGCCAGCAGTTACTCGAAGGCTAACTATGGCTACACCTTC. It yields the protein CASSYSKANYGYTF.

This clonotype was found many times. The V gene is TRBV29-1, the J gene TRBJ1-4, with TRBD1 as a possible D gene (5 bases). Per germline, CDR1 SQVTM and CDR2 ANQGSEA. V gave up 6 bases and J gave up 8 bases, with 13 bases separating them. The CDR3 runs 12 residues. CDR3 sequence reads: CSVGVRAEKLFF. CDR3 bases: TGCAGCGTGGGGGTCAGGGCGGAAAAACTGTTTTTT.

This clonotype has just a few counts. V usage is TRBV7-9 and J usage is TRBJ2-7, with a tentative D call TRBD2 (5 bases). The germline V and J ends were trimmed by 5 bases and 6 bases, with 11 bases remaining between them. This CDR3 is 12 amino acids long. Germline CDR1 is SEHNR and CDR2 is FQNEAQ (reference sequence). The CDR3 spells CASSGTRGEQYF. In DNA form, the CDR3 reads TGTGCCAGCAGCGGCACCCGGGGCGAGCAGTACTTC.

The rearrangement links TRBV2 to TRBJ2-5, with 8 nucleotides matching TRBD1. J gave up 3 bases and V 6 bases, and 12 bases lay outside the gene matches. The length of the CDR3 is 16 residues. From germline, CDR1 is SNHLY and CDR2 FYNNEI. The DNA for the CDR3 is TGTGCCAGCAGGCGGGGCAGGGGGCTTCTTGAAGAGACCCAGTACTTC. Residues: CASRRGRGLLEETQYF.

This rearrangement joins TRBV19 to TRBJ1-6, with a weak D call TRBD1 (6 bases). The V end lost 3 bases, the J end lost 8 bases, and 14 bases lay between the germline ends. The CDR3 is 15 residues long. The germline V gene encodes CDR1 LNHDA and CDR2 SQIVND (reference sequence). CDR3 in amino acids: CASSISSGEHSPLHF. For the CDR3, the DNA is TGTGCCAGTAGTATCTCCTCAGGGGAGCATTCACCCCTCCACTTT.

At least ten counts were recorded for this clonotype. The gene calls are TRBV3-1 and TRBJ1-4; D may be TRBD1 (6 bases). From germline, CDR1 is LGHDT and CDR2 YNNKEL (reference sequence). CDR3 length: 12 residues. The V end lost 5 bases, the J end lost 10 bases, and 11 bases lay between the germline ends. The CDR3 region has the DNA TGTGCCAGCAGCTTCGAGACAGGAAAACTGTTTTTT. This encodes CASSFETGKLFF.

This clonotype turned up a few times. The gene calls are TRBV5-1 and TRBJ1-3; 9 bases match TRBD1. In germline, CDR1 is SGHRS, CDR2 YFSETQ. Unmatched junction bases numbered 5, after V lost 4 bases and J lost 3 bases. The CDR3 loop spans 15 amino acids. This chain's CDR3 is CASSQGQGRGNTIYF. CDR3 DNA: TGCGCCAGCAGCCAGGGACAGGGACGTGGAAACACCATATATTTT.

This clonotype was detected ten times or more. The J gene is TRBJ2-1, the V gene TRBV5-1; TRBD2 matches at 14 bases. The CDR3 covers 16 residues. The V gene end was trimmed by 7 bases and the J gene end by 2 bases; junction bases not matched to a gene: 5. Germline V gene sequence: CDR1 SGHRS, CDR2 YFSETQ. The CDR3 protein is CASSRTSGGTYNEQFF. In DNA, the CDR3 is TGCGCCAGCTCCCGGACTAGCGGGGGGACCTACAATGAGCAGTTCTTC.